Presented here are 10 T cell receptor beta chains from one specimen sequenced in a study of shared clonotypes between healthy human individuals. Some clones are missing from TCRdb's copy, which holds only in-frame ones; the method was immunoSEQ multiplex PCR. The data hold about 2.5 million clones, with just under 95% observed a single time. The sequenced sample was naive CD4+ T cells from PBMCs. Specified subset: CD45RA+ positively selected. Every receptor here comes from a man younger than 30 in good health. Some clones in this sample may be carry-over from other donors' samples.

This chain connects TRBV5-1 to TRBJ2-1; D gene uncertain. This CDR3 is built from 15 residues. Germline CDR1 reads SGHRS; CDR2 reads YFSETQ. The ends were cut back, 1 base at V and 8 bases at J, with 16 bases in the middle. This chain's CDR3 is CASSLTVSVDYEQFF. The CDR3 coding sequence is TGCGCCAGCAGCTTGACAGTGAGTGTAGACTATGAGCAGTTCTTC.

The chain links TRBV15 to TRBJ1-1, with 8 bases aligning to TRBD1. The germline V gene encodes CDR1 LNHNV and CDR2 YYDKDF (reference sequence). Losses at the gene ends were 0 bases for V and 4 bases for J; bases not matched to a gene: 13. The CDR3 runs 18 residues. CDR3 residues: CATSRDPVYITGGTEAFF. The DNA for the CDR3 is TGTGCCACCAGCAGAGATCCCGTCTACATAACAGGGGGCACTGAAGCTTTCTTT.

The rearrangement joins TRBV5-1 to TRBJ1-3, with D hard to call. Germline V gene sequence: CDR1 SGHRS, CDR2 YFSETQ. The CDR3 loop spans 17 amino acids. The V and J ends lost 3 bases and 0 bases respectively, with 16 bases between them. The CDR3 DNA reads as TGCGCCAGCAGCTCTTCGGTCGGCTCGATCTCTGGAAACACCATATATTTT. This translates into CASSSSVGSISGNTIYF.

A single count supports this clone. V usage is TRBV14 and J usage is TRBJ2-1, with 8 bases fitting TRBD2. This CDR3 is built from 17 residues. J gave up 10 bases and V 1 base, and 15 bases lay outside the gene matches. Germline V gene sequence: CDR1 SGHDN, CDR2 FVKESK. The CDR3 loop is CASSQGFSGVFSWEQFF. CDR3 nucleotide sequence: TGTGCCAGCAGCCAAGGGTTTAGCGGGGTCTTTTCATGGGAGCAGTTCTTC.

This chain joins TRBV28 and TRBJ1-2, with TRBD1 matching 10 bases. Per germline, CDR1 MDHEN and CDR2 SYDVKM. The CDR3 is 14 residues long. With 5 bases clipped from V and 7 bases from J, the junction kept 7 bases outside the gene matches. The CDR3 region is CASSLRQGASGYTF. The CDR3, as DNA: TGTGCCAGCAGTCTCAGACAGGGGGCGAGTGGCTACACCTTC.

The V call is TRBV7-9, the J call TRBJ1-1, with a weak D call TRBD1 (5 bases). The CDR3 has 16 residues. Germline CDR1 reads SEHNR; CDR2 reads FQNEAQ (reference sequence). The germline V and J ends were trimmed by 0 bases and 5 bases, with 16 bases remaining between them. DNA for the CDR3: TGTGCCAGCAGCTTAGCGGGACCCCGGGGGGGAACTGAAGCTTTCTTT. As protein: CASSLAGPRGGTEAFF.

The gene calls are TRBV30 and TRBJ2-3; D is unresolved. Between the trimmed V and J ends, which lost 4 bases and 0 bases, there was a span of 11 bases. Germline V gene lookup returns CDR1 GTSNPN and CDR2 SVGIG (reference sequence). This CDR3 region has 14 residues. The DNA of the CDR3 is TGTGCCTGGAATAGACTTTCTAGCACAGATACGCAGTATTTT. Protein sequence: CAWNRLSSTDTQYF.

For the CDR3, the DNA is TGTGCCAGCAGACCACTAGACAGGGGAAAGAATCAGCCCCAGCATTTT. Translation: CASRPLDRGKNQPQHF. V usage is TRBV28 and J usage is TRBJ1-5; 8 nucleotides match TRBD1. V lost 6 bases to trimming and J lost 4 bases; unmatched junction nucleotides: 11. CDR3 length equals 16 residues. Germline CDR1 and CDR2: MDHEN and SYDVKM.

This chain connects TRBV5-1 to TRBJ2-1; 8 bases fit TRBD1. V shed 5 bases, J shed 10 bases, and the junction held 8 bases outside the gene matches. The CDR3 is made up of 13 amino acids. Germline CDR1 reads SGHRS; CDR2 reads YFSETQ. The CDR3 nucleotides read TGCGCCAGCAGAACAGGGGGGATAGAGGAGCAGTTCTTC. It translates to CASRTGGIEEQFF.

The V and J genes are TRBV9 and TRBJ2-7; the match to TRBD2 covers 7 bases. In germline, CDR1 is SGDLS, CDR2 YYNGEE. The CDR3 covers 14 residues. With 2 bases clipped from V and 5 bases from J, the junction kept 7 bases outside the gene matches. DNA for the CDR3: TGTGCCAGCAGCGTGGGCGGGAGAGGGAACGAGCAGTACTTC. Translating it yields CASSVGGRGNEQYF.